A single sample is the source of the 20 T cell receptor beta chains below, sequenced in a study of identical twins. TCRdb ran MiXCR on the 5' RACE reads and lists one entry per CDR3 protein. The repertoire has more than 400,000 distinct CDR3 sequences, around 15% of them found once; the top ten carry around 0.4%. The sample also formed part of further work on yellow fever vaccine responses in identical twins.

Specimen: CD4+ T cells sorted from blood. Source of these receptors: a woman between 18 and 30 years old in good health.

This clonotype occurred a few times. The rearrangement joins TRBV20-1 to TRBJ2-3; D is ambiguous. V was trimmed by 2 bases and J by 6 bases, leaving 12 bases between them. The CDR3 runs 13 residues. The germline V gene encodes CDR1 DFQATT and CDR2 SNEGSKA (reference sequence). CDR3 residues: CSARNQHLDTQYF. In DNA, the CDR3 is TGCAGTGCTAGAAACCAGCACTTGGATACGCAGTATTTT.

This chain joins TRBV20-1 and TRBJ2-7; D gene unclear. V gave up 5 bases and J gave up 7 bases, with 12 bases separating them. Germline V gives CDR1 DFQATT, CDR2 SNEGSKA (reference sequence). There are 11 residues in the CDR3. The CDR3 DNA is TGCAGTGCTGGAGCTTTTGGAGAGCAGTACGTC. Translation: CSAGAFGEQYV.

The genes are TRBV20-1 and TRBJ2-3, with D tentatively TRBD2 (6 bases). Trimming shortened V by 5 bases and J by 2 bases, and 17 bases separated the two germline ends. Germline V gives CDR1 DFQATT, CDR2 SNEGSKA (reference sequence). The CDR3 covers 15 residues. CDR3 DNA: TGCAGTGCTCCCTGGGGCGGGAAAAACACAGATACGCAGTATTTT. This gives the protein CSAPWGGKNTDTQYF.

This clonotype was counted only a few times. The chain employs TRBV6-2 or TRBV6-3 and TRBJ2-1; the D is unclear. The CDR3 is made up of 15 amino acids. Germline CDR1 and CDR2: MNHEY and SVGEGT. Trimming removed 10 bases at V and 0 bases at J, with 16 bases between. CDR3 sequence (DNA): TGTGCCACAATCCGGACGTACAGCTCCTACAATGAGCAGTTCTTC. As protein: CATIRTYSSYNEQFF.

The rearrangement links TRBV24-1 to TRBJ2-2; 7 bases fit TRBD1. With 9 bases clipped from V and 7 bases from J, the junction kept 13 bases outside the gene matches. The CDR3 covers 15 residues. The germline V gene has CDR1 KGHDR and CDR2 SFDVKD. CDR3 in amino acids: CATAEPGQTHGELFF. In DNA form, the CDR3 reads TGTGCCACCGCAGAGCCGGGACAGACACACGGGGAGCTGTTTTTT.

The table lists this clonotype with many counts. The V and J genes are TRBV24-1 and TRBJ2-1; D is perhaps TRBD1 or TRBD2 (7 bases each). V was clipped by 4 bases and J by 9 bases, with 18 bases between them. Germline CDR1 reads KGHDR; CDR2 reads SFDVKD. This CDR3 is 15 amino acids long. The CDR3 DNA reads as TGTGCCACCAGTGACCCTGACAGGGAGGGTGGTGAGCAGTTCTTC. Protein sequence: CATSDPDREGGEQFF.

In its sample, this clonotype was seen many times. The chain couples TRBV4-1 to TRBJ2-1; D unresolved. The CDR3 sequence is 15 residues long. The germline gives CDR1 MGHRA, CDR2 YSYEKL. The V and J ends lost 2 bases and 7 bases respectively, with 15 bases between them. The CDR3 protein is CASSQRTLGLNEQFF. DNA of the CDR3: TGCGCCAGCAGCCAAAGGACCCTGGGCCTTAATGAGCAGTTCTTC.

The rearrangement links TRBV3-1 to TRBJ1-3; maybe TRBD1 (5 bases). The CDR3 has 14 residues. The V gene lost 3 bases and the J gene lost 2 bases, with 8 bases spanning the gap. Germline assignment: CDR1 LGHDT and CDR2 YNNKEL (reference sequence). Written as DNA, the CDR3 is TGTGCCAGCAGCCAGGGGGGAACTGGAAACACCATATATTTT. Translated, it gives CASSQGGTGNTIYF.

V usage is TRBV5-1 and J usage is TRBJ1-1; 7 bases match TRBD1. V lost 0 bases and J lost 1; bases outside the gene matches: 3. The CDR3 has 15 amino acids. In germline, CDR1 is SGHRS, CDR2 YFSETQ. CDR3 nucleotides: TGCGCCAGCAGCTTGGGGGACAGAGGGAACACTGAAGCTTTCTTT. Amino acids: CASSLGDRGNTEAFF.

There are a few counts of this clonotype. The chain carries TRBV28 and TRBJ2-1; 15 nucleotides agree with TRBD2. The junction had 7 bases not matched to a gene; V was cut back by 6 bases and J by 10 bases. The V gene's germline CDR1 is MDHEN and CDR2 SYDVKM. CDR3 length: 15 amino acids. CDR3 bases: TGTGCCAGCAGCCGTCGGACTAGCGGGGGGGCAGAGCAGTTCTTC. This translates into CASSRRTSGGAEQFF.

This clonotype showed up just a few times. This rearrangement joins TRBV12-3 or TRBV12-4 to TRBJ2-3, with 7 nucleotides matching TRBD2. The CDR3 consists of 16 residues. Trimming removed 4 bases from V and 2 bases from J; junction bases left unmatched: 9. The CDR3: CASSSSSGFLTDTQYF. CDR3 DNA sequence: TGTGCCAGCAGTTCCTCTAGCGGATTTCTCACAGATACGCAGTATTTT.

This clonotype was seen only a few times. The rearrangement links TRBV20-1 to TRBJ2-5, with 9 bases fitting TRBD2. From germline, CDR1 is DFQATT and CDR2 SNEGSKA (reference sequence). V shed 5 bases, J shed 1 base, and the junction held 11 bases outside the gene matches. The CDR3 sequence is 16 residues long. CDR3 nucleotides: TGCAGTGCTCCCGCCCATAGCGGGGGCCCCCAAGAGACCCAGTACTTC. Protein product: CSAPAHSGGPQETQYF.

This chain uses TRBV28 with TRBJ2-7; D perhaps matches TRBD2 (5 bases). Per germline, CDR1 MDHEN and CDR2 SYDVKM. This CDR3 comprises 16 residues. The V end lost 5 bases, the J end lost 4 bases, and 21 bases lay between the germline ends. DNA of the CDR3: TGTGCCAGCAGTCCCTCACCTAGCCCAGGTGTGTACGAGCAGTACTTC. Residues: CASSPSPSPGVYEQYF. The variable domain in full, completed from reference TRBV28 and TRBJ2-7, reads DVKVTQSSRYLVKRTGEKVFLECVQDMDHENMFWYRQDPGLGLRLIYFSYDVKMKEKGDIPEGYSVSREKKERFSLILESASTNQTSMYLCASSPSPSPGVYEQYFGPGTRLTVT.

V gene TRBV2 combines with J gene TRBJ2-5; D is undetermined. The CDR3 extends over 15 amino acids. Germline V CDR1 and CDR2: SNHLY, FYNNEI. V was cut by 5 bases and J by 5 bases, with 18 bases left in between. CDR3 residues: CASSPTDLAQETQYF. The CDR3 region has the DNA TGTGCCAGCAGTCCTACGGATCTGGCCCAGGAGACCCAGTACTTC.

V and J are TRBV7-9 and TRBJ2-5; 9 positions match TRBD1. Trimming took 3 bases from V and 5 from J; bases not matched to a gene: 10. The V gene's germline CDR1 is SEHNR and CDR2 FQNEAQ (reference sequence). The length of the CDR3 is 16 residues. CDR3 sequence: CASSLRDRVIWETQYF. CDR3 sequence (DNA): TGTGCCAGCAGCTTGCGGGACAGGGTTATCTGGGAGACCCAGTACTTC.

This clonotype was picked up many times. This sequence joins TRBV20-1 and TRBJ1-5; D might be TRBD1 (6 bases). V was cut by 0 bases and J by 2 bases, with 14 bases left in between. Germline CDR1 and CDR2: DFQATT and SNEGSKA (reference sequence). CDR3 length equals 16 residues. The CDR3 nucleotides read TGCAGTGCTAGAGATGGCGAACAGGGTGGCAATCAGCCCCAGCATTTT. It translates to CSARDGEQGGNQPQHF.

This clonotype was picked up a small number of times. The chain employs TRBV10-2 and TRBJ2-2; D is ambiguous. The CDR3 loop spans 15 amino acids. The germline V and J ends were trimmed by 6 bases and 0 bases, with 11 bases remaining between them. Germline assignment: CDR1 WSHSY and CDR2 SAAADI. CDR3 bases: TGCGCCAGCAGGAGGACGTTTGCGAACACCGGGGAGCTGTTTTTT. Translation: CASRRTFANTGELFF.

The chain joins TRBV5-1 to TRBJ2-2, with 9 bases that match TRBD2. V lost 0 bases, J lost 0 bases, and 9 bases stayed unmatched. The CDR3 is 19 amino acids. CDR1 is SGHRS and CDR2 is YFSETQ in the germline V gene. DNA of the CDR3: TGCGCCAGCAGCTTGGTAGGGCTAGCGGGGACCGCGAACACCGGGGAGCTGTTTTTT. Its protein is CASSLVGLAGTANTGELFF.

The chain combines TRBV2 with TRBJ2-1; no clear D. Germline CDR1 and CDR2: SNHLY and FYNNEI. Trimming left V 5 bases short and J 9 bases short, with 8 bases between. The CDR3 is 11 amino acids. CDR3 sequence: CASSRLAEQFF. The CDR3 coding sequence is TGTGCCAGCAGTAGATTGGCTGAGCAGTTCTTC.

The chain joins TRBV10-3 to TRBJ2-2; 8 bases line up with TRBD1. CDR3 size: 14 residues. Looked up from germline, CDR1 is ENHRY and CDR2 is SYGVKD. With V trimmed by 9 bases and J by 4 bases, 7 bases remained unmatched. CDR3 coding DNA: TGTGCCATTTCCGGGACAGGTGTCACCGGGGAGCTGTTTTTT. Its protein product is CAISGTGVTGELFF.